The rows below give T cell receptor beta chains drawn from one sample of a study of Ad26.COV2.S vaccination and SARS-CoV-2 variants. The assay was immunoSEQ multiplex PCR, and TCRdb's table has in-frame clones only and misses some. Of 300,000 to 400,000 clones listed, about 82% are singletons. The sample consisted of peripheral blood, taken in a trial of Ad26.COV2.S vaccine versus placebo. These receptors came from a person aged 18-65 years who received the Ad26.COV2.S COVID-19 vaccine or a placebo. CDR3s include the opening cysteine and the closing phenylalanine or tryptophan. The D gene is left open where the match is weak. Size tells how often a clone was seen (once, few, many) or the class of an expanded clone, and some rows leave it out.

v_gene	abundance	d_gene	j_gene	CDR3nt	CDR3aa
TRBV5-1	-	-	TRBJ2-7	TGCGCCAGCAGCCGGGGGACAGAGTTCTACGAGCAGTACTTC	CASSRGTEFYEQYF
TRBV29-1	few	-	TRBJ2-1	TGCAGCGTTGTAGGGCAGGGACCTTCCCTTAGACTAACTTACAATGAGCAGTTCTTC	CSVVGQGPSLRLTYNEQFF
TRBV2	-	-	TRBJ1-1	TGTGCCAGCAGTGATGAGGGGCAGAACACTGAAGCTTTCTTT	CASSDEGQNTEAFF
TRBV3-1/TRBV3-2	-	TRBD2	TRBJ2-1	TGTGCCAGCAGCCAGGGGGTAGCGGGGGGCCAGAAGCAGTTCTTC	CASSQGVAGGQKQFF
TRBV7-3	once	-	TRBJ1-1	TGTGCCAGCAGCTTAAGTGCAGGGGCCACTGAAGCTTTCTTT	CASSLSAGATEAFF
TRBV9	-	-	TRBJ1-1	TGTGCCAGCAGCGTAGGGCAGGGCTACATGAACACTGAAGCTTTCTTT	CASSVGQGYMNTEAFF
TRBV7-9	-	-	TRBJ2-1	TGTGCCAGCAGCTTAGGGGGATCGGGGAACCTCTTC	CASSLGGSGNLF
TRBV3-1/TRBV3-2	-	-	TRBJ1-4	TGTGCCAGCAGCCCCCCCGGAGCAAATGAAAAACTGTTTTTT	CASSPPGANEKLFF
TRBV7-9	-	-	TRBJ2-7	TGTGCCAGCAGCTTACTGGGGGGCGGCTCCTACGAGCAGTACTTC	CASSLLGGGSYEQYF
TRBV15	-	-	TRBJ2-1	TGTGCCACCAGCAGGGCGTTGGGTGAGCAGTTCTTC	CATSRALGEQFF
TRBV27	-	-	TRBJ1-1	TGTGCCAGCAGTTTGAGTAGGAATATGAACACTGAAGCTTTCTTT	CASSLSRNMNTEAFF
TRBV7-8	few	TRBD1	TRBJ1-1	TGTGCCAGCAGCTTAGGACAGGGGGCGGGCACTGAAGCTTTCTTT	CASSLGQGAGTEAFF
TRBV15	-	-	TRBJ1-6	TGTGCCACCAGCAACACTCTCAGGGGAACTTATAATTCACCCCTCCACTTT	CATSNTLRGTYNSPLHF
TRBV11-2	-	TRBD1	TRBJ2-3	TGTGCCAGCAGCTTATCCGGGACAGGTTATTTTACAGATACGCAGTATTTT	CASSLSGTGYFTDTQYF
TRBV6-6	-	-	TRBJ1-5	TGTGCCAGCAGTTACCCAGACGAACGCCAGCCCCAGCATTTT	CASSYPDERQPQHF
TRBV18	once	-	TRBJ2-3	TGTGCCAGCTCACCGACAGATACGCAGTATTTT	CASSPTDTQYF
TRBV15	-	-	TRBJ2-3	TGTGCCACCAGCGCTGACCCGAAAGGGGGAGATACGCAGTATTTT	CATSADPKGGDTQYF
TRBV5-4	-	-	TRBJ2-1	TGTGCCAGCAGCTTGGTTGGGCAATTCGATGAGCAGTTCTTC	CASSLVGQFDEQFF
TRBV6-6	-	-	TRBJ2-1	TGTGCCAGCAGTTATGGCGGGGGCGACTCCTACAATGAGCAGTTCTTC	CASSYGGGDSYNEQFF
TRBV5-1	many	TRBD2	TRBJ2-3	TGCGCCAGCAGCAAGGCGGCTAGCGGGGATACGCAGTATTTT	CASSKAASGDTQYF
TRBV2	-	TRBD1	TRBJ1-2	TGTGCCAGCAAGGGACAGGGTAACTATGGCTACACCTTC	CASKGQGNYGYTF
TRBV5-5	-	-	TRBJ1-1	TGTGCCAGCAGCTTTAACGGGGGCCCGAACACTGAAGCTTTCTTT	CASSFNGGPNTEAFF
TRBV2	-	-	TRBJ2-3	TGTGCCAGCAGTGATAGGGTCAGCACAGATACGCAGTATTTT	CASSDRVSTDTQYF
TRBV5-1	few	TRBD1	TRBJ2-2	TGCGCCAGCAGCCCTGACAGGGTGTCCACCGGGGAGCTGTTTTTT	CASSPDRVSTGELFF
TRBV7-8	-	TRBD1	TRBJ2-2	TGTGCCAGCAGCTTTGGGACAGGGAGAACCGGGGAGCTGTTTTTT	CASSFGTGRTGELFF